The TCR beta chain described here comes from a study of cytomegalovirus exposure and HLA in healthy donors. As for this clone: Its specificity is not known.

PCR primers comprised 60 Vbeta and 13 Jbeta primers. The assay was immunoSEQ multiplex PCR, and TCRdb's table has in-frame clones only and misses some. The sample lists 150,000 to 200,000 clones, around 81% seen once, with approximately 2% in the top ten. Whole-study findings and limits: Sequencing likely caused a cluster of highly shared sequence variants.

From germline, CDR1 is MDHEN and CDR2 SYDVKM. V was clipped by 6 bases and J by 4 bases; unmatched bases: 8. The CDR3 runs 14 residues. The TCR was taken from a man aged 18 to 29 in good health and CMV-seronegative. The sequenced sample consisted of PBMCs. The chain carries TRBV28 and TRBJ1-2, with 7 bases fitting TRBD1. This CDR3 is CASRPRQGSYGYTF. For the CDR3, the DNA is TGTGCCAGCAGGCCTCGACAGGGAAGCTATGGCTACACCTTC.